Below are 23 T cell receptor beta chains sequenced from a single sample in a study of T cell repertoires in cytomegalovirus infection. TCRdb ran MiXCR on the reads and lists one entry per CDR3 protein. Among around 260,000 distinct CDR3 sequences, 25% were seen once, and the ten largest hold about 15%. The material sequenced was PBMCs. These receptors originate from a human donor in good health (CMV status not recorded). Some clones in this sample may be carry-over from other donors' samples.

The V call is TRBV12-3 or TRBV12-4, the J call TRBJ2-4, with TRBD2 as a possible D gene (6 bases). Trimming shortened V by 6 bases and J by 6 bases, and 12 bases separated the two germline ends. The CDR3 loop spans 13 amino acids. The CDR3 DNA sequence: TGTGCCAGCAGCGGGGGAAGGGTAAACATTCAGTACTTC. Protein: CASSGGRVNIQYF.

This clonotype was detected many times. The gene calls are TRBV7-2 and TRBJ2-1; a possible D gene is TRBD2 (6 bases). Trimming took off 5 bases at V and 3 bases at J, with 11 bases between the two ends. CDR1 is SGHTA, CDR2 FQGNSA, per germline. CDR3 length equals 14 residues. The CDR3 spells CASSPGEVYNEQFF. CDR3 DNA: TGTGCCAGCAGCCCGGGAGAGGTCTACAATGAGCAGTTCTTC.

The V and J genes are TRBV10-2 and TRBJ2-5; 8 nucleotides align to TRBD2. Germline V gene sequence: CDR1 WSHSY, CDR2 SAAADI. The CDR3 covers 14 residues. V shed 5 bases and J 2 bases; nucleotides not matched to a gene: 4. As DNA, the CDR3 is TGCGCCAGCAGTCTGACTAGCGTTCAAGAGACCCAGTACTTC. Translated: CASSLTSVQETQYF.

This clonotype was recorded many times. This chain links TRBV7-2 with TRBJ1-3, with D tentatively TRBD1 (5 bases). Germline CDR1 is SGHTA and CDR2 is FQGNSA. V was trimmed by 2 bases and J by 3 bases, leaving 8 bases between them. This CDR3 is 14 amino acids long. The DNA of the CDR3 is TGTGCCAGCAGCTTAACCAGGGTTGGAAACACCATATATTTT. This codes for CASSLTRVGNTIYF.

This clonotype was found many times. This chain links TRBV7-2 with TRBJ1-6; D remains ambiguous. Germline V lookup: CDR1 SGHTA, CDR2 FQGNSA. CDR3 length: 12 amino acids. V was shortened by 8 bases and J by 4 bases, with 6 bases between the two germline ends. CDR3 region: CASGLYNSPLHF. The CDR3 bases are TGTGCCAGCGGTCTATATAATTCACCCCTCCACTTT.

This clonotype was counted a few times. The V and J genes are TRBV7-2 and TRBJ1-2; 8 bases agree with TRBD1. The CDR3 is 15 amino acids. V gave up 3 bases and J gave up 5 bases; unmatched junction bases: 8. CDR1 SGHTA and CDR2 FQGNSA come from the germline V gene. In DNA, the CDR3 is TGTGCCAGCAGCTTCTCTTCAGGGACAGGTTATGGCTACACCTTC. It codes for CASSFSSGTGYGYTF. The variable domain in full, completed from reference TRBV7-2 and TRBJ1-2, reads GAGVSQSPSNKVTEKGKDVELRCDPISGHTALYWYRQSLGQGLEFLIYFQGNSAPDKSGLPSDRFSAERTGGSVSTLTIQRTQQEDSAVYLCASSFSSGTGYGYTFGSGTRLTVV.

This clonotype was seen at least ten times. The chain couples TRBV7-2 to TRBJ2-2; 9 positions agree with TRBD1. This CDR3 has 15 residues. With V trimmed by 4 bases and J by 6 bases, 6 bases remained unmatched. Germline-derived CDR1 and CDR2 are SGHTA and FQGNSA. CDR3 sequence (DNA): TGTGCCAGCAGCTGGGGACAGGGAGCCTCCGGGGAGCTGTTTTTT. Residues: CASSWGQGASGELFF.

This clonotype has more than one count but fewer than ten. The chain links TRBV12-3 or TRBV12-4 to TRBJ1-3, with TRBD1 identical over 12 bases. Trimming removed 4 bases from V and 3 bases from J; junction bases left unmatched: 4. The CDR3 has 16 residues. Here the CDR3 DNA reads TGTGCCAGCAGTTCCGGGACAGGGGGCGGTGGAAACACCATATATTTT. Translation: CASSSGTGGGGNTIYF.

This clonotype was seen more than once but under ten times. The chain is built from TRBV2 and TRBJ2-2; D ambiguous. V was cut by 7 bases and J by 1 base, with 13 bases left in between. Germline CDR1 and CDR2: SNHLY and FYNNEI. The CDR3 covers 15 residues. CDR3 nucleotide sequence: TGTGCCAGCATGCGAGGTGACTTGAACACCGGGGAGCTGTTTTTT. This gives the protein CASMRGDLNTGELFF.

This chain uses TRBV12-3 or TRBV12-4 with TRBJ1-1; D call uncertain. V dropped 2 bases and J dropped 4 bases, with 8 bases sitting between them. This CDR3 is 13 amino acids long. CDR3 residues: CASSLLAGTEAFF. The CDR3 DNA reads as TGTGCCAGCAGTTTATTGGCGGGCACTGAAGCTTTCTTT.

This clonotype was counted at least ten times. J is TRBJ2-1 and V is TRBV7-3, with TRBD1 identical over 7 bases. The J segment lost 6 bases and the V segment lost 3 bases, leaving 8 bases of the junction unmatched. Germline CDR1 reads SGHTA; CDR2 reads FQGTGA. CDR3 length: 15 amino acids. Written as DNA, the CDR3 is TGTGCCAGCAGCTTTGAACAGGGGTTGGGCAATGAGCAGTTCTTC. This encodes CASSFEQGLGNEQFF.

This clonotype came up a few times. The chain links TRBV6-2 or TRBV6-3 to TRBJ2-4; TRBD2 matches 15 bases. Germline V CDR1 and CDR2: MNHEY, SVGEGT. V shed 6 bases, J shed 1 base, and the junction held 13 bases outside the gene matches. The CDR3 length is 20 residues. The CDR3 coding sequence is TGTGCCAGCAGACCCGGACTAGCGGGAGGGCCCCCCGGGGCCAAAAACATTCAGTACTTC. The encoded protein is CASRPGLAGGPPGAKNIQYF.

This clonotype was seen ten or more times. V is TRBV6-2 or TRBV6-3 and J is TRBJ2-1, with 12 positions matching TRBD2. Germline-derived CDR1 and CDR2 are MNHEY and SVGEGT. The CDR3 runs to 19 residues. The trim removed 3 bases at V and 7 bases at J, leaving 16 bases unmatched. Here the CDR3 reads CASSYTPTSGSVRRNEQFF. DNA of the CDR3: TGTGCCAGCAGTTATACACCGACTAGCGGGAGCGTCAGGCGGAATGAGCAGTTCTTC.

V gene TRBV19 combines with J gene TRBJ2-3, with a weak D call TRBD2 (7 bases). The CDR3 is 15 residues long. Between the trimmed V and J ends, which lost 9 bases and 4 bases, there was a span of 20 bases. Per the germline V gene, CDR1 is LNHDA and CDR2 is SQIVND (reference sequence). CDR3 amino acids: CASRGGKRGPDTQYF. In nucleotides, the CDR3 is TGTGCCAGCCGAGGGGGGAAGCGGGGTCCAGATACGCAGTATTTT.

This clonotype was counted only a few times. The rearrangement joins TRBV7-6 to TRBJ2-5; 12 nucleotides match TRBD2. CDR3 length: 15 residues. Germline CDR1 SGHVS, CDR2 FNYEAQ. V was pared by 5 bases and J by 9 bases, with 10 bases of the junction left unmatched. CDR3: CASSPSGGALVSQYF. CDR3 coding DNA: TGTGCCAGCAGCCCTAGCGGGGGGGCTTTAGTTTCCCAGTACTTC.

This clonotype occurred a few times. The chain employs TRBV28 and TRBJ1-5, with D tentatively TRBD1 (6 bases). This CDR3 region has 15 residues. Germline values: CDR1 MDHEN, CDR2 SYDVKM. V dropped 6 bases and J dropped 5 bases, with 17 bases sitting between them. The CDR3 region is CASSRPRGPDQPQHF. The CDR3 DNA sequence: TGTGCCAGCAGCCGCCCGCGGGGGCCCGATCAGCCCCAGCATTTT.

This clonotype was picked up a small number of times. The chain has TRBV5-6 and TRBJ2-5, with no clear D. The CDR3 runs 13 residues. Germline CDR1 SGHDT, CDR2 YYEEEE. V was clipped by 1 base and J by 5 bases, with 9 bases between them. The CDR3 DNA is TGTGCCAGCAGCTTGTTAAGCGAGGAGACCCAGTACTTC. It is translated as CASSLLSEETQYF.

Ten or more counts support this clonotype. The V gene is TRBV7-9, the J gene TRBJ2-7; the D gene is possibly TRBD2 (5 bases). The CDR3 is made up of 18 amino acids. Germline V gene data show CDR1 as SEHNR and CDR2 as FQNEAQ (reference sequence). Trimming stripped 5 bases from V and 3 bases from J, with 26 bases between. CDR3 in amino acids: CASSLGGRATALSYEQYF. Written as DNA, the CDR3 is TGTGCCAGCAGCCTAGGAGGTAGAGCGACGGCATTGAGCTACGAGCAGTACTTC.

The CDR3 coding sequence is TGTGCCAGCAGCCTCAGACTAGCGGGAGACGATGAGCAGTTCTTC. It yields the protein CASSLRLAGDDEQFF. The rearrangement uses TRBV7-2 and TRBJ2-1; 12 positions agree with TRBD2. Trimming cost V 5 bases and J 8 bases; bases outside gene matches: 7. This CDR3 contains 15 residues. Germline-derived CDR1 and CDR2 are SGHTA and FQGNSA.

This clonotype was observed at least ten times. V is TRBV7-6 and J is TRBJ1-4; TRBD1 is a possible D gene (5 bases). V was shortened by 5 bases and J by 0 bases, with 10 bases between the two germline ends. The CDR3 has 15 residues. Germline assignment: CDR1 SGHVS and CDR2 FNYEAQ. The CDR3 loop is CASSPTRATNEKLFF. The CDR3 DNA reads as TGTGCCAGCAGCCCTACCAGGGCAACTAATGAAAAACTGTTTTTT.

The V and J genes are TRBV10-3 and TRBJ2-2, with D unresolved. The CDR3 consists of 14 residues. The germline CDR1 and CDR2 sequences are ENHRY and SYGVKD. The V end lost 7 bases, the J end lost 2 bases, and 11 bases lay between the germline ends. CDR3 DNA: TGTGCCATCAAAGGTACAGTTAACACCGGGGAGCTGTTTTTT. This translates into CAIKGTVNTGELFF.

The sample holds a few counts of this clonotype. The chain carries TRBV6-6 and TRBJ2-2; D gene uncertain. Germline V gives CDR1 MNHNY, CDR2 SVGAGI (reference sequence). With 5 bases removed from V and 0 bases from J, the gap between germline ends came to 16 bases. This CDR3 comprises 17 residues. The CDR3 DNA sequence: TGTGCCAGCAGTGACCCCTTTATTATGACGAACACCGGGGAGCTGTTTTTT. It translates to CASSDPFIMTNTGELFF.

The chain employs TRBV15 and TRBJ2-3, with 7 nucleotides matching TRBD2. J gave up 3 bases and V 5 bases, and 2 bases lay outside the gene matches. The length of the CDR3 is 13 residues. Germline V gene sequence: CDR1 LNHNV, CDR2 YYDKDF (reference sequence). The CDR3 coding sequence is TGTGCCACCAGCCAGCGGGATACAGATACGCAGTATTTT. Residues: CATSQRDTDTQYF.